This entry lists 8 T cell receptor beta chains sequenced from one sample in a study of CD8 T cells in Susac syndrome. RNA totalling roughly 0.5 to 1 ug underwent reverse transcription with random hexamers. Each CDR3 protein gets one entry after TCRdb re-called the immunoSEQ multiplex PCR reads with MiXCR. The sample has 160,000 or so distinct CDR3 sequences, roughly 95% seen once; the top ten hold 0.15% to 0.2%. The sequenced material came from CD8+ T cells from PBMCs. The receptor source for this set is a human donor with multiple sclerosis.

In nucleotides, the CDR3 is TGTGCCAGCAGTCCCCTGCGACGGGACCCCCAGAATGAGCAGTTCTTC. Its protein is CASSPLRRDPQNEQFF. The chain couples TRBV25-1 to TRBJ2-1, with D perhaps assigned TRBD1 or TRBD2 (5 bases each). This CDR3 is 16 amino acids long. Between the trimmed V and J ends, which lost 5 bases and 7 bases, there was a span of 21 bases. The germline V gene has CDR1 MGHDK and CDR2 SYGVNS.

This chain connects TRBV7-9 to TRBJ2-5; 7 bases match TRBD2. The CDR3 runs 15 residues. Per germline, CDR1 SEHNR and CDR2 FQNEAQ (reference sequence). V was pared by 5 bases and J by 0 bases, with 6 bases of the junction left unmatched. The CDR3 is CASSLRLAHQETQYF. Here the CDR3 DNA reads TGTGCCAGCAGCCTAAGACTAGCACACCAAGAGACCCAGTACTTC. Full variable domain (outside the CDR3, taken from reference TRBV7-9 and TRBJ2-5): DTGVSQNPRHKITKRGQNVTFRCDPISEHNRLYWYRQTLGQGPEFLTYFQNEAQLEKSRLLSDRFSAERPKGSFSTLEIQRTEQGDSAMYLCASSLRLAHQETQYFGPGTRLLVL.

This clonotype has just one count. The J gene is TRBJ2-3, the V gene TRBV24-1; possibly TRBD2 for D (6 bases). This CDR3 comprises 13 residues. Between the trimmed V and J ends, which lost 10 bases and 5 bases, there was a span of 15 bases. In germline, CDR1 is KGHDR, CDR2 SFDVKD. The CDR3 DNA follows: TGTGCCACAGGGTCGGGAGTTGAAGATACGCAGTATTTT. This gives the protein CATGSGVEDTQYF.

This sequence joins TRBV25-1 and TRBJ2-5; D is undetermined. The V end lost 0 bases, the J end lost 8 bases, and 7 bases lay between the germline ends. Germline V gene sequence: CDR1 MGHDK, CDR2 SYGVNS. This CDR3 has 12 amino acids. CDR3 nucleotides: TGTGCCAGCAGTGAATATCACGAAACCCAGTACTTC. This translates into CASSEYHETQYF.

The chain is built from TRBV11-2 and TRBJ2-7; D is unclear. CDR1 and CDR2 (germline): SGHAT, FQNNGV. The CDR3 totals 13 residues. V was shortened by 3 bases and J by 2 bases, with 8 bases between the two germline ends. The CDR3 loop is CASSFRAPYEQYF. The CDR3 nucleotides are TGTGCCAGCAGCTTTAGGGCCCCCTACGAGCAGTACTTC.

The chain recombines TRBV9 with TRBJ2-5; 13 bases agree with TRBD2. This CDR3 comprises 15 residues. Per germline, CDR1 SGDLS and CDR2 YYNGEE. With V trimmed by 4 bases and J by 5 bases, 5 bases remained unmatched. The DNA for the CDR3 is TGTGCCAGCAGCACTAGCGGGGGGGCAGGGGAGACCCAGTACTTC. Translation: CASSTSGGAGETQYF.

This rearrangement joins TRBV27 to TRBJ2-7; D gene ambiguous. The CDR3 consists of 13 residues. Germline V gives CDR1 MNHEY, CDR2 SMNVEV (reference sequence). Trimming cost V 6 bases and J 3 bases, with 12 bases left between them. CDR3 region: CASSLTINYEQYF. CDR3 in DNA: TGTGCCAGCAGCTTGACGATCAACTACGAGCAGTACTTC.

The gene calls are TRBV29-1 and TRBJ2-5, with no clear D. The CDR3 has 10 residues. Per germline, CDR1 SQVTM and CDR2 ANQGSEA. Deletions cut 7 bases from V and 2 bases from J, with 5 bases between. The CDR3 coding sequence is TGCAGCGCTCTACAAGAGACCCAGTACTTC. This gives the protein CSALQETQYF.